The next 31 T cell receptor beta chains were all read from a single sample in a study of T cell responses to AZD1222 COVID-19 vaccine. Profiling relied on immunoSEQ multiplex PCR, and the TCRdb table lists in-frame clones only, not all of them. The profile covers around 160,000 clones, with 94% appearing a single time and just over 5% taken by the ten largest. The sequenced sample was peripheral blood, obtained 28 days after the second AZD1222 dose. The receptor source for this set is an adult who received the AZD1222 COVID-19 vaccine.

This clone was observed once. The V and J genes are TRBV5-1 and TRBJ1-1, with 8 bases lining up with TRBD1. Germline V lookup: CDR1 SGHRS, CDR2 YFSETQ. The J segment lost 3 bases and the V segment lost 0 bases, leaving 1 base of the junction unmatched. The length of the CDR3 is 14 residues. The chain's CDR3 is CASSLGQGYTEAFF. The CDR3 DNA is TGCGCCAGCAGCTTGGGACAGGGGTACACTGAAGCTTTCTTT.

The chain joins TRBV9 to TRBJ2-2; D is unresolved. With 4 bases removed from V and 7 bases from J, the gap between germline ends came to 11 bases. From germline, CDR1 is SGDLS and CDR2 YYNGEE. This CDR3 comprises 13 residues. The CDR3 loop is CASSPPRDGELFF. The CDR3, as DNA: TGTGCCAGCAGCCCCCCTCGCGACGGGGAGCTGTTTTTT.

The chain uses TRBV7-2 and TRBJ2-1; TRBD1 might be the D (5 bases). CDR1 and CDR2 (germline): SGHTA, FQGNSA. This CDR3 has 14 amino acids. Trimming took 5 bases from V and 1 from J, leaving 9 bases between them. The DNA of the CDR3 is TGTGCCAGCAGCCCGACAGTTTCCTACAATGAGCAGTTCTTC. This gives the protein CASSPTVSYNEQFF.

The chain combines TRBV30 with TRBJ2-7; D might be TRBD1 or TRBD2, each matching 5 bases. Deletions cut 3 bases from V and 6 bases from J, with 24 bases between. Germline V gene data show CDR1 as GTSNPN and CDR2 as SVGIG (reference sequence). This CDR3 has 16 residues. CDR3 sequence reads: CAWRQQVPGPRGEQYF. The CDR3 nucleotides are TGTGCCTGGAGGCAACAAGTCCCGGGACCTCGGGGCGAGCAGTACTTC.

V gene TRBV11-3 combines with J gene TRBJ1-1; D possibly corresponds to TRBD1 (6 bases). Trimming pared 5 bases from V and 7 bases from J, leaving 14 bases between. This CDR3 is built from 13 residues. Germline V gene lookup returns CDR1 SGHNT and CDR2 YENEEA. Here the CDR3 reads CASSLQGGGEAFF. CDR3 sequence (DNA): TGTGCCAGCAGCCTACAGGGCGGCGGTGAAGCTTTCTTT.

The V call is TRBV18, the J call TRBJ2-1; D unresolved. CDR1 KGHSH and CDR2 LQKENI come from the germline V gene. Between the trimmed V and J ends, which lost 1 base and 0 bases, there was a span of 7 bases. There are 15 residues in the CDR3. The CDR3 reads CASSPLPASYNEQFF. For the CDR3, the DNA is TGTGCCAGCTCACCACTGCCAGCCTCCTACAATGAGCAGTTCTTC. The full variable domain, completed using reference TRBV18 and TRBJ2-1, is NAGVMQNPRHLVRRRGQEARLRCSPMKGHSHVYWYRQLPEEGLKFMVYLQKENIIDESGMPKERFSAEFPKEGPSILRIQQVVRGDSAAYFCASSPLPASYNEQFFGPGTRLTVL.

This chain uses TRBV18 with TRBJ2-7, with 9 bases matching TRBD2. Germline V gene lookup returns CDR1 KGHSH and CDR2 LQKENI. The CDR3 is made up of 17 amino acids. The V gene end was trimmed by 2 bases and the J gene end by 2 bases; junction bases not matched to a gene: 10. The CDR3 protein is CASSPTQIGTSTYEQYF. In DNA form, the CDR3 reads TGTGCCAGCTCACCAACACAAATAGGGACTAGCACCTACGAGCAGTACTTC.

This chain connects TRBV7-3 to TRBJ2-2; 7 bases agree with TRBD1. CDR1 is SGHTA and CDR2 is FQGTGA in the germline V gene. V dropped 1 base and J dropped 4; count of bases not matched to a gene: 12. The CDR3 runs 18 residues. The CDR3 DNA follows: TGTGCCAGCAGCTTAAACCCCTTAAGGGACAGAGGCACCGGGGAGCTGTTTTTT. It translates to CASSLNPLRDRGTGELFF.

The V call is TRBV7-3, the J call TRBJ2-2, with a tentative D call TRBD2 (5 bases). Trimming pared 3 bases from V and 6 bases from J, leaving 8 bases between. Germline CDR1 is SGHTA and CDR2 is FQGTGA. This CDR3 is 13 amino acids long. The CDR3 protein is CASSLGRSGELFF. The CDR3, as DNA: TGTGCCAGCAGCTTGGGGAGATCCGGGGAGCTGTTTTTT.

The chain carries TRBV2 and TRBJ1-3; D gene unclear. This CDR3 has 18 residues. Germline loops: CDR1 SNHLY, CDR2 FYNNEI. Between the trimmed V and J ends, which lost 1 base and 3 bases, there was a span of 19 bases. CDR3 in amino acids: CASSEGGPLSLFGNTIYF. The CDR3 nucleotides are TGTGCCAGCAGTGAAGGCGGACCGCTATCCCTTTTTGGAAACACCATATATTTT.

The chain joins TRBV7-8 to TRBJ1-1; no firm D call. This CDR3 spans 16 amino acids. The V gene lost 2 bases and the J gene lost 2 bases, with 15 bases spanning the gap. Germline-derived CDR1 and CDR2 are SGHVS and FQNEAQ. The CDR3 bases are TGTGCCAGCAGCTTACTATTTATAGGAACAAACACTGAAGCTTTCTTT. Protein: CASSLLFIGTNTEAFF.

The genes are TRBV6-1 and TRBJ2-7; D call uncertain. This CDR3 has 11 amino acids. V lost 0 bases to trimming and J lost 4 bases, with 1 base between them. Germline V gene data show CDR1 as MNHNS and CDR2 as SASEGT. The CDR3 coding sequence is TGTGCCAGCAGTGAAGCGTACGAGCAGTACTTC. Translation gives CASSEAYEQYF.

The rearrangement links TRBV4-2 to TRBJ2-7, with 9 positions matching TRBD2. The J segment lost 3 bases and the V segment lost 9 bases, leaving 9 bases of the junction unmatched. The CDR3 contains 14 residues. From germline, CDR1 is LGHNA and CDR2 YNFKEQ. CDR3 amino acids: CASTHSGRGYEQYF. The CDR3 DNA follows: TGTGCCAGTACCCATAGCGGGAGAGGCTACGAGCAGTACTTC.

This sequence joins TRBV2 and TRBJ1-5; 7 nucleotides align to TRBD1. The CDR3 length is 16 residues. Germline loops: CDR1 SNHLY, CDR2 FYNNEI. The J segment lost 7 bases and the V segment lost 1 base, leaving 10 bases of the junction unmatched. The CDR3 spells CASSEEVGGGRQPQHF. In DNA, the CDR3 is TGTGCCAGCAGTGAAGAGGTGGGAGGGGGCAGGCAGCCCCAGCATTTT.

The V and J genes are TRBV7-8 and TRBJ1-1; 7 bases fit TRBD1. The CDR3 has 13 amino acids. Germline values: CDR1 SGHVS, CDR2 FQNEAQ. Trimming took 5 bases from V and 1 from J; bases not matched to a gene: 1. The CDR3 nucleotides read TGTGCCAGCAGCCGACAGGGGAACACTGAAGCTTTCTTT. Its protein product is CASSRQGNTEAFF.

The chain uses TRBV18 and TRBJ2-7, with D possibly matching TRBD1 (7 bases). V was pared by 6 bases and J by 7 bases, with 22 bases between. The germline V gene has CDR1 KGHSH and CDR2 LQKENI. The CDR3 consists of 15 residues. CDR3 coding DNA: TGTGCCAGCTCGCGGGACAGTGCCCCTACTGGGGAGCAGTACTTC. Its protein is CASSRDSAPTGEQYF.

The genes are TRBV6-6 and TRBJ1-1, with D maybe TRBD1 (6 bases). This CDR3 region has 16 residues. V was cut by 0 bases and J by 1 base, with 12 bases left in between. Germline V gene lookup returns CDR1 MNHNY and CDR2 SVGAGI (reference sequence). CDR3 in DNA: TGTGCCAGCAGTTACTCGGGGGGGGCCAGGAACACTGAAGCTTTCTTT. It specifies CASSYSGGARNTEAFF.

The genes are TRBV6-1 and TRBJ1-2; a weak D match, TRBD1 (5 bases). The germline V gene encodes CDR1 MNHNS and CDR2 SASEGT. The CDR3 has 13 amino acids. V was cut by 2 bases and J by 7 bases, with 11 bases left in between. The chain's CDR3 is CASSESRAGGYTF. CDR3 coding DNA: TGTGCCAGCAGTGAAAGCAGGGCGGGTGGCTACACCTTC.

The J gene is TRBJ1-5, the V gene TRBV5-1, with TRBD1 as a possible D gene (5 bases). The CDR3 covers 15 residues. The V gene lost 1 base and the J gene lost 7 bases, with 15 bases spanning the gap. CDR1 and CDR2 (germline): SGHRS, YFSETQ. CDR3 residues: CASSLRGERGQPQHF. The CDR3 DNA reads TGCGCCAGCAGCTTGCGAGGGGAAAGAGGACAGCCCCAGCATTTT.

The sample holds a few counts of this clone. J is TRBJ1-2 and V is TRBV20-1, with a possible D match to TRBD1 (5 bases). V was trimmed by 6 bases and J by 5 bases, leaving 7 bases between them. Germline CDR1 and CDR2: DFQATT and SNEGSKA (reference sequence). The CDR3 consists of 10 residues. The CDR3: CSAGEYGYTF. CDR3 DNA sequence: TGCAGTGCGGGGGAATATGGCTACACCTTC.

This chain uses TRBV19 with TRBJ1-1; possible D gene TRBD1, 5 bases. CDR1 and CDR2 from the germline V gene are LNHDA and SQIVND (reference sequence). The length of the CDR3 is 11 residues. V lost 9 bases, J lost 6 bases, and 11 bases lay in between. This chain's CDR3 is CASEGFAEAFF. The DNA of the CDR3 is TGTGCCAGCGAGGGGTTTGCTGAAGCTTTCTTT.

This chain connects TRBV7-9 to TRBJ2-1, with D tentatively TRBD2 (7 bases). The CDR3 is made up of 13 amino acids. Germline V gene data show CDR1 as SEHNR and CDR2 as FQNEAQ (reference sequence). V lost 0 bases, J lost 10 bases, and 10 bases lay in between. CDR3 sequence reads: CASSLAGGQEQFF. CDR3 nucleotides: TGTGCCAGCAGCTTAGCGGGGGGGCAAGAGCAGTTCTTC.

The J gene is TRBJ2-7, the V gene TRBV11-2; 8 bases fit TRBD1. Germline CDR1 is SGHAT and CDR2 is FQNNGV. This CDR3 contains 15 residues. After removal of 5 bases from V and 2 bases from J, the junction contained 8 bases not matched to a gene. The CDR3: CASSPRQGPPYEQYF. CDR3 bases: TGTGCCAGCAGCCCAAGACAGGGGCCACCCTACGAGCAGTACTTC.

The CDR3 DNA sequence: TGTGCCAGCAGTTTGGGAGCCGGGACGGCGAATGAAAAACTGTTTTTT. It codes for CASSLGAGTANEKLFF. J is TRBJ1-4 and V is TRBV28; TRBD1 is a possible D gene (5 bases). Germline CDR1 MDHEN, CDR2 SYDVKM. CDR3 length equals 16 residues. V lost 3 bases and J 5 bases, leaving 16 bases between the germline ends. The full variable domain, with the rest looked up from reference TRBV28 and TRBJ1-4, is DVKVTQSSRYLVKRTGEKVFLECVQDMDHENMFWYRQDPGLGLRLIYFSYDVKMKEKGDIPEGYSVSREKKERFSLILESASTNQTSMYLCASSLGAGTANEKLFFGSGTQLSVL.

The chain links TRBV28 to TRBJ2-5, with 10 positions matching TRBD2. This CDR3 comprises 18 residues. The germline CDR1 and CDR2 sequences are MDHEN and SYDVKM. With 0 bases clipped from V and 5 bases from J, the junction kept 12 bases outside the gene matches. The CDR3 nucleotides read TGTGCCAGCAGTTTATGGGGCCTAGCGGGAGAGGGCCTGGAGACCCAGTACTTC. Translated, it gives CASSLWGLAGEGLETQYF.

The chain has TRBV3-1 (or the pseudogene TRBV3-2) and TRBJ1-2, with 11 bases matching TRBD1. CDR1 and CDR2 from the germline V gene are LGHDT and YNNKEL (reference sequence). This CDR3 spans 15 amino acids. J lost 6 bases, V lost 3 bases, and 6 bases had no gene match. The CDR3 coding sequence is TGTGCCAGCAGCCAGACCGGGACAGGGGGGCATGGCTACACCTTC. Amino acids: CASSQTGTGGHGYTF.

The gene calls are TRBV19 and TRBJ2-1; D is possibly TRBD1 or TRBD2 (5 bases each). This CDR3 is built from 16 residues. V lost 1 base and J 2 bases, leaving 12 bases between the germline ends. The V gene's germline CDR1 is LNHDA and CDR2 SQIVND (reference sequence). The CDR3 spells CASSIVTGGPYNEQFF. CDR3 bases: TGTGCCAGTAGTATAGTTACAGGAGGTCCCTACAATGAGCAGTTCTTC.

CDR3 bases: TGTGCCAGCAGCCCCAGGGACTACTCCTACGAGCAGTACTTC. This translates into CASSPRDYSYEQYF. V gene TRBV9 combines with J gene TRBJ2-7; TRBD2 matches at 7 bases. CDR1 SGDLS and CDR2 YYNGEE come from the germline V gene. Germline trimming cut 4 bases from V and 0 bases from J; bases unmatched to any gene: 4. The CDR3 loop spans 14 amino acids.

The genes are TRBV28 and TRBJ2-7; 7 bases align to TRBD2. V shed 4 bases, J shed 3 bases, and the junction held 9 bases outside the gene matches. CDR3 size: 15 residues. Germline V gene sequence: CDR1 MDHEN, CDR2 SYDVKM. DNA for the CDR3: TGTGCCAGCAGTTCCCTAATGGCGGGAGTCTACGAGCAGTACTTC. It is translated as CASSSLMAGVYEQYF.

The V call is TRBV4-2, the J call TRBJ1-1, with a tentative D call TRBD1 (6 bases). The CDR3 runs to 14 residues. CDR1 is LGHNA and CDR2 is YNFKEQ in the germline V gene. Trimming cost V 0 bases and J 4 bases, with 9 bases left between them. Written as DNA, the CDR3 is TGTGCCAGCAGCCAAGATCCGGGGGCCACTGAAGCTTTCTTT. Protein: CASSQDPGATEAFF.

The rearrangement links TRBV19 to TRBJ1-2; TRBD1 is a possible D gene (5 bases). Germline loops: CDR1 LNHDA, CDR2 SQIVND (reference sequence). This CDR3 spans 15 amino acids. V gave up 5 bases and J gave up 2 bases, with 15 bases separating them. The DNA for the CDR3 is TGTGCCAGTAGTTTTCCGGGACCGCGAAACTATGGCTACACCTTC. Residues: CASSFPGPRNYGYTF.